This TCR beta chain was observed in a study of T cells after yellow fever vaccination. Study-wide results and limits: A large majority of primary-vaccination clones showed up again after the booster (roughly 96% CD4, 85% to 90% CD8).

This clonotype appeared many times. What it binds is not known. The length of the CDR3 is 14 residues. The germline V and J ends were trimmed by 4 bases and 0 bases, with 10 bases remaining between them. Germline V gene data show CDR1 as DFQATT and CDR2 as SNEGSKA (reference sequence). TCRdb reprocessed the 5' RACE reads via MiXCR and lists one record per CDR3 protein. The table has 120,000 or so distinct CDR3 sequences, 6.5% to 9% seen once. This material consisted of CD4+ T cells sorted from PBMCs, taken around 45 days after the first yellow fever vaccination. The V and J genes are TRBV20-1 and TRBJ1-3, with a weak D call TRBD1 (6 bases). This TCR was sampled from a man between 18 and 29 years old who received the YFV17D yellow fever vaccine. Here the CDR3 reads CSATQDSSGNTIYF. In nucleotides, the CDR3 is TGCAGTGCTACCCAGGACAGCTCTGGAAACACCATATATTTT.